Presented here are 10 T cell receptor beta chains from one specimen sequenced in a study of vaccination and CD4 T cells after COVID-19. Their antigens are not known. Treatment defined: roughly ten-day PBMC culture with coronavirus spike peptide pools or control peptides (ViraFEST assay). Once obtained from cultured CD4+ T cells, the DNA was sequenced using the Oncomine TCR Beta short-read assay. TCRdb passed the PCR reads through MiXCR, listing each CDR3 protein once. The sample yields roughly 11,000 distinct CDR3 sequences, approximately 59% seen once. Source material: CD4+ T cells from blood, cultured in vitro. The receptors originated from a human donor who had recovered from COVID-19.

CDR3 sequence: CATSRRDYTDTQYF. The CDR3 region has the DNA TGTGCCACCAGCAGGCGGGACTACACAGATACGCAGTATTTT. The chain uses TRBV15 and TRBJ2-3; 7 nucleotides match TRBD2. Trimming removed 3 bases from V and 2 bases from J; junction bases left unmatched: 2. Germline values: CDR1 LNHNV, CDR2 YYDKDF (reference sequence). The CDR3 spans 14 residues. The complete variable domain, with remaining parts taken from reference TRBV15 and TRBJ2-3, reads DAMVIQNPRYQVTQFGKPVTLSCSQTLNHNVMYWYQQKSSQAPKLLFHYYDKDFNNEADTPDNFQSRRPNTSFCFLDIRSPGLGDTAMYLCATSRRDYTDTQYFGPGTRLTVL.

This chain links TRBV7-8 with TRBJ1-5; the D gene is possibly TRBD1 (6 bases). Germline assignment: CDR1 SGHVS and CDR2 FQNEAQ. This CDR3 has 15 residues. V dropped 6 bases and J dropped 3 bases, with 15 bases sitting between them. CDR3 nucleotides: TGTGCCAGCAGTGGGGGGGCAGGGTCCAATCAGCCCCAGCATTTT. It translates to CASSGGAGSNQPQHF.

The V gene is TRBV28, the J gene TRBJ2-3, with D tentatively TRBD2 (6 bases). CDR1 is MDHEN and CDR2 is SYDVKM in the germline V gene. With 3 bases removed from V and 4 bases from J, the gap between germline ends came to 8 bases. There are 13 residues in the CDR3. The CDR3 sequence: CASSFSGADTQYF. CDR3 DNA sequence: TGTGCCAGCAGTTTTTCGGGGGCAGATACGCAGTATTTT. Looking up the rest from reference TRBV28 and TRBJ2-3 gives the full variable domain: DVKVTQSSRYLVKRTGEKVFLECVQDMDHENMFWYRQDPGLGLRLIYFSYDVKMKEKGDIPEGYSVSREKKERFSLILESASTNQTSMYLCASSFSGADTQYFGPGTRLTVL.

CDR3 nucleotide sequence: TGTGCCAGCCGACAGGCCGGGGAGCTGTTTTTT. Its protein product is CASRQAGELFF. This chain links TRBV7-9 with TRBJ2-2, with D possibly TRBD1 on 6 matching bases. The CDR3 covers 11 residues. V dropped 8 bases and J dropped 6 bases, with 7 bases sitting between them. Germline-derived CDR1 and CDR2 are SEHNR and FQNEAQ (reference sequence).

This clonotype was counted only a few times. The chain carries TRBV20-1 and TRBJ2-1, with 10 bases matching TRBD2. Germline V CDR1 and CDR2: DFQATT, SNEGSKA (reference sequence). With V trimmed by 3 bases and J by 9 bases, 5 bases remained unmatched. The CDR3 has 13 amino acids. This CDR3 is CSASSLAGVEQFF. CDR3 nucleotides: TGCAGTGCTAGCTCGCTAGCGGGAGTTGAGCAGTTCTTC.

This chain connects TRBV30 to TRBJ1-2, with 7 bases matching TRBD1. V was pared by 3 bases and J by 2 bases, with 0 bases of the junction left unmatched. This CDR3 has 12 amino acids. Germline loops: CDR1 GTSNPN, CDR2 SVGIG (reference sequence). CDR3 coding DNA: TGTGCCTGGAGGGGACAGAACTATGGCTACACCTTC. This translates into CAWRGQNYGYTF.

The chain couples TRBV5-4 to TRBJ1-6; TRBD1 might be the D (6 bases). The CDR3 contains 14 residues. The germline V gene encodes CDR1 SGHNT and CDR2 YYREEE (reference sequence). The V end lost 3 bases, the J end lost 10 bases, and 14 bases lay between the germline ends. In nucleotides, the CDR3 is TGTGCCAGCAGCTCCCAGGGGCTAAGGTCACCCCTCCACTTT. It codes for CASSSQGLRSPLHF.

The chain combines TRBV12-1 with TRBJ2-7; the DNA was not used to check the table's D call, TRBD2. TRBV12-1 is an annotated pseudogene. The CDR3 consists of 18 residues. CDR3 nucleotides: TGTGCCAGCAGCTACTTGGGGGCTAGCGGGAGGTGTCTAGCTGAGCAATACTTC. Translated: CASSYLGASGRCLAEQYF.

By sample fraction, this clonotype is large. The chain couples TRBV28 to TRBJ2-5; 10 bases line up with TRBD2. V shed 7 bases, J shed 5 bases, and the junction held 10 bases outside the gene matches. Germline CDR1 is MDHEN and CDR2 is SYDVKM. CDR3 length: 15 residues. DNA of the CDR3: TGTGCCAGCACCCTAGCGGGAGATAGGCAGGAGACCCAGTACTTC. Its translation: CASTLAGDRQETQYF.

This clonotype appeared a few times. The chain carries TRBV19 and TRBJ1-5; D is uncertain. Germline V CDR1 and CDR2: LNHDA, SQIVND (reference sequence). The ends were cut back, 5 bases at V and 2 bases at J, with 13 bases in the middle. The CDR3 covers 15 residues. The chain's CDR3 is CASSPDTGGNQPQHF. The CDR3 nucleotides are TGTGCCAGTAGTCCCGACACGGGAGGCAATCAGCCCCAGCATTTT.